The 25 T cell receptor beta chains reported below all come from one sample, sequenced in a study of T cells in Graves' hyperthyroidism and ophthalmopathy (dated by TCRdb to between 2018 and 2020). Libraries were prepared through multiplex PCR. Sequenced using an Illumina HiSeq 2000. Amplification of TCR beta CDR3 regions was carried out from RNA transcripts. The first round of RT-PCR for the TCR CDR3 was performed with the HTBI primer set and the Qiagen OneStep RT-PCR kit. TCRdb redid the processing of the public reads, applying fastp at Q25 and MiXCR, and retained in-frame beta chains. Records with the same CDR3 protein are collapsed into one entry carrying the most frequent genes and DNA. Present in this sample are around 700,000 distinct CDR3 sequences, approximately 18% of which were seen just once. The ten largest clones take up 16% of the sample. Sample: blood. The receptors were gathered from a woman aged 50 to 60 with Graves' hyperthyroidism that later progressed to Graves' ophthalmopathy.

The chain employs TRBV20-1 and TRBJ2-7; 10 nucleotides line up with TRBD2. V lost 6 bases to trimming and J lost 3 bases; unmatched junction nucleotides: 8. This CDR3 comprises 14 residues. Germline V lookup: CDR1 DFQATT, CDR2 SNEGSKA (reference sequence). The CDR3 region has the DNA TGCAGTGCAAAGTCTGAGCGGGGGGGCTACGAGCAGTACTTC. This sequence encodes CSAKSERGGYEQYF.

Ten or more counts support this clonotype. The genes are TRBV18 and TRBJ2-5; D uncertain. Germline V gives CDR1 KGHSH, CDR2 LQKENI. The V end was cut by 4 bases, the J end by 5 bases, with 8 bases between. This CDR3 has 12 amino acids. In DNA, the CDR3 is TGTGCCAGCTCACGGGTGGATGAGACCCAGTACTTC. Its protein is CASSRVDETQYF.

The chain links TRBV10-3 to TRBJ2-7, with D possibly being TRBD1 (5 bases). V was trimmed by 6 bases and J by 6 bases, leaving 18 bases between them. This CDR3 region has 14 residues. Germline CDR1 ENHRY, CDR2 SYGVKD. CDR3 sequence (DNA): TGTGCCATCAGGAACTTGACAGCTTCGACCGAGCAGTACTTC. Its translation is CAIRNLTASTEQYF.

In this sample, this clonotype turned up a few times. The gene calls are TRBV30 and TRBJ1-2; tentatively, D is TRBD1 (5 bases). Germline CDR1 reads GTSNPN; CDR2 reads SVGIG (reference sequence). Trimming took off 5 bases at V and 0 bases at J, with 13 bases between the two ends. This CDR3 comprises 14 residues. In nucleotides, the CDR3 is TGTGCCTGGCCGCGGGACGGCTCTAACTATGGCTACACCTTC. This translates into CAWPRDGSNYGYTF. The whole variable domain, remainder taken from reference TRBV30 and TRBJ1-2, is SQTIHQWPATLVQPVGSPLSLECTVEGTSNPNLYWYRQAAGRGLQLLFYSVGIGQISSEVPQNLSASRPQDRQFILSSKKLLLSDSGFYLCAWPRDGSNYGYTFGSGTRLTVV.

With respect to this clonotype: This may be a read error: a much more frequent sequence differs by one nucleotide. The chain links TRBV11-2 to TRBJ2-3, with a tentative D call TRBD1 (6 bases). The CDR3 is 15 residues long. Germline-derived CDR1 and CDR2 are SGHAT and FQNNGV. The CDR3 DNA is TGTGCCGGCAGCCGACAGGTCTTGAGCACAGATACGCAGTATTTT. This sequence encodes CAGSRQVLSTDTQYF.

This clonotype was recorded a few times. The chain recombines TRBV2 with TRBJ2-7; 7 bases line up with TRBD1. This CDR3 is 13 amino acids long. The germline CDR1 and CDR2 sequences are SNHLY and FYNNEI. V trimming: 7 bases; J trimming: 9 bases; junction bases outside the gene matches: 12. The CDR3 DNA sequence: TGTGCCAGCAAGATCGACAGGGATACTGTGCAGTACTTC. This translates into CASKIDRDTVQYF.

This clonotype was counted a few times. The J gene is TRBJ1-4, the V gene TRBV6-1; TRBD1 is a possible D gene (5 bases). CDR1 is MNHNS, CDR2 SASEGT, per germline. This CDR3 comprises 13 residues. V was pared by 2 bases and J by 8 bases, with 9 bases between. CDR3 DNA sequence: TGTGCCAGCAGTGAACAGGGAGGAGAAAAACTGTTTTTT. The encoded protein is CASSEQGGEKLFF.

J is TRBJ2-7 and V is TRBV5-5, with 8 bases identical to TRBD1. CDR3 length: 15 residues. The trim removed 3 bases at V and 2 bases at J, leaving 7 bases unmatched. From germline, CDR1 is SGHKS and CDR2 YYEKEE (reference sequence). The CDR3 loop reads CASSSTTGEAYEQYF. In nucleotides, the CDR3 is TGTGCCAGCAGCTCTACGACAGGGGAAGCCTACGAGCAGTACTTC.

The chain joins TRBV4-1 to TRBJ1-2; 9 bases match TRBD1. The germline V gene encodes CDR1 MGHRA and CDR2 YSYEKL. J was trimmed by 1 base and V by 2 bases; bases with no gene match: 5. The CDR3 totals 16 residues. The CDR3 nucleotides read TGCGCCAGCAGCCAAACCGGGACAGGGAGTAACTATGGCTACACCTTC. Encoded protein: CASSQTGTGSNYGYTF.

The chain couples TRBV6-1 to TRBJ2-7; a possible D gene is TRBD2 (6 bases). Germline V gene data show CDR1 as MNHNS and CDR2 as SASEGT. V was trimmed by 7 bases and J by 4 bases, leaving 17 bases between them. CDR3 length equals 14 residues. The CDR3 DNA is TGTGCCAGCACCCCCCGGGACTGGGGGTACGAGCAGTACTTC. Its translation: CASTPRDWGYEQYF.

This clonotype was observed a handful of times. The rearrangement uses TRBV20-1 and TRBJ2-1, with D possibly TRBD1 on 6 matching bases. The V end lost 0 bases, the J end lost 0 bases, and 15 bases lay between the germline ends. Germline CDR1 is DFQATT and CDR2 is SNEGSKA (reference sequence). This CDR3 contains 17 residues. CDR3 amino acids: CSARDHGQWSSYNEQFF. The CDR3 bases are TGCAGTGCTAGAGATCACGGACAGTGGAGCTCCTACAATGAGCAGTTCTTC.

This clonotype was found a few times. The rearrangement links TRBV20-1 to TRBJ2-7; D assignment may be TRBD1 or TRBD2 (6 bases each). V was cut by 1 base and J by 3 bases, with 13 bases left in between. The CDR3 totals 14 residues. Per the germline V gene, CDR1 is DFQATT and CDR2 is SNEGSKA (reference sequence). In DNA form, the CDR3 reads TGCAGTGCTAGAGGGCGGGACATTTTCTACGAGCAGTACTTC. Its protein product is CSARGRDIFYEQYF.

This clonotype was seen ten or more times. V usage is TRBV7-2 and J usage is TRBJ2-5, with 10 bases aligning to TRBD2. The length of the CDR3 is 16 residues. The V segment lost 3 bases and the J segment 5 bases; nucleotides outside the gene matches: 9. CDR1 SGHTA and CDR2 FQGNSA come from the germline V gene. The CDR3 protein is CASSLAAGGPWETQYF. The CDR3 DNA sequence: TGTGCCAGCAGCTTGGCAGCGGGGGGGCCTTGGGAGACCCAGTACTTC.

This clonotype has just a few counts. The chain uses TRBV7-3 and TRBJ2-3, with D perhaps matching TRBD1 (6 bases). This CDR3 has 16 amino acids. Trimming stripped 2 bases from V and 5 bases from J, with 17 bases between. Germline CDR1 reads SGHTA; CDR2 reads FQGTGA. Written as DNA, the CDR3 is TGTGCCAGCAGCTTATTAAGTGGCAGGGGTCAAGATACGCAGTATTTT. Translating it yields CASSLLSGRGQDTQYF.

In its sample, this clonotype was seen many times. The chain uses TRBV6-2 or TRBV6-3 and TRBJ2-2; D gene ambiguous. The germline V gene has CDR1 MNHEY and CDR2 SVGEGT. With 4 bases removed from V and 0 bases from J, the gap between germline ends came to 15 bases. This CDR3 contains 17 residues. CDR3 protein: CASSSSRWRANTGELFF. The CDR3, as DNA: TGTGCCAGCAGTTCCTCCCGCTGGCGCGCGAACACCGGGGAGCTGTTTTTT.

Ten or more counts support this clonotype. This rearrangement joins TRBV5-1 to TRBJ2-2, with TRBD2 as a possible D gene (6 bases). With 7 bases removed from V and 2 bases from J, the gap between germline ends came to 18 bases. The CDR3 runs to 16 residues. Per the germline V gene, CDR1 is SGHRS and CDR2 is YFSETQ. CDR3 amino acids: CASVSAGGFNTGELFF. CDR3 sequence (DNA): TGCGCCAGCGTATCAGCCGGGGGATTTAACACCGGGGAGCTGTTTTTT. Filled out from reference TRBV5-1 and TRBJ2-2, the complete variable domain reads KAGVTQTPRYLIKTRGQQVTLSCSPISGHRSVSWYQQTPGQGLQFLFEYFSETQRNKGNFPGRFSGRQFSNSRSEMNVSTLELGDSALYLCASVSAGGFNTGELFFGEGSRLTVL.

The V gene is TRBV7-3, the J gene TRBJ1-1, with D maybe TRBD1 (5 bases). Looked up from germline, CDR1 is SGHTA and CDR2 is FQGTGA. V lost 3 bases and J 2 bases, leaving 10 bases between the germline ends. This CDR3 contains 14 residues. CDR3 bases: TGTGCCAGCAGCTTTGGGGGGTTCAACACTGAAGCTTTCTTT. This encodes CASSFGGFNTEAFF.

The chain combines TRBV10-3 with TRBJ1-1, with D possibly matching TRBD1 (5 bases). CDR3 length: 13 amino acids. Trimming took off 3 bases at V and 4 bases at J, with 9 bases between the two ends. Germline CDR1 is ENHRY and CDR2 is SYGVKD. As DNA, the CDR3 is TGTGCCATCAGTGACCCAGGGCTCACTGAAGCTTTCTTT. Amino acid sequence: CAISDPGLTEAFF.

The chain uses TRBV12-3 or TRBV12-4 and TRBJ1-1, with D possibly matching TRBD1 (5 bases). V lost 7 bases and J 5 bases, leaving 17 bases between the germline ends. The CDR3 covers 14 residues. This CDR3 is CASKFPGGDTEAFF. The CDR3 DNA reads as TGTGCCAGCAAATTCCCGGGGGGAGATACTGAAGCTTTCTTT.

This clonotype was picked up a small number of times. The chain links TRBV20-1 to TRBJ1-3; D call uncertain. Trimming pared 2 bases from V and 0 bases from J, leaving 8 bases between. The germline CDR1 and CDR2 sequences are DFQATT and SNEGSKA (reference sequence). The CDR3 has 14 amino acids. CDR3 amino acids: CSARSQSSGNTIYF. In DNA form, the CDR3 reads TGCAGTGCTAGATCCCAGAGCTCTGGAAACACCATATATTTT.

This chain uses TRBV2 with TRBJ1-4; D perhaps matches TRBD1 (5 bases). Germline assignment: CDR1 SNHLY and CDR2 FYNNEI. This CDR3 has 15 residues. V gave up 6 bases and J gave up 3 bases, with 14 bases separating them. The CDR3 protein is CASSGKGLPNEKLFF. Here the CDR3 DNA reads TGTGCCAGCAGCGGAAAGGGGTTGCCTAATGAAAAACTGTTTTTT.

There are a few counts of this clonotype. The CDR3, as DNA: TGCAGCGTGGGAGCACGGGACGGAACTAATGAAAAACTGTTTTTT. This gives the protein CSVGARDGTNEKLFF. This sequence joins TRBV29-1 and TRBJ1-4, with a tentative D call TRBD1 (5 bases). Germline loops: CDR1 SQVTM, CDR2 ANQGSEA. The CDR3 extends over 15 amino acids. V was clipped by 6 bases and J by 1 base, with 15 bases between them. The complete variable domain, with remaining parts taken from reference TRBV29-1 and TRBJ1-4, reads SAVISQKPSRDICQRGTSLTIQCQVDSQVTMMFWYRQQPGQSLTLIATANQGSEATYESGFVIDKFPISRPNLTFSTLTVSNMSPEDSSIYLCSVGARDGTNEKLFFGSGTQLSVL.

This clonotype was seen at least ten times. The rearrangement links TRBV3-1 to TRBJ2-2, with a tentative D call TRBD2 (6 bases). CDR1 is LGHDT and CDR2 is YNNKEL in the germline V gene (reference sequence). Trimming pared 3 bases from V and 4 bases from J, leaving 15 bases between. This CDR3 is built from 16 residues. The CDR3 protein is CASSHDPGTGTGELFF. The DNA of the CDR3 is TGTGCCAGCAGCCACGATCCCGGGACTGGCACCGGGGAGCTGTTTTTT.

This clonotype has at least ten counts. Here the CDR3 DNA reads TGTGCCAGCAGAACAGGTCGTTCAGAGACCCAGTACTTC. Amino acids: CASRTGRSETQYF. The rearrangement joins TRBV6-1 to TRBJ2-5; D is possibly TRBD1 (5 bases). This CDR3 has 13 residues. The V end was cut by 6 bases, the J end by 4 bases, with 12 bases between. CDR1 and CDR2 from the germline V gene are MNHNS and SASEGT.

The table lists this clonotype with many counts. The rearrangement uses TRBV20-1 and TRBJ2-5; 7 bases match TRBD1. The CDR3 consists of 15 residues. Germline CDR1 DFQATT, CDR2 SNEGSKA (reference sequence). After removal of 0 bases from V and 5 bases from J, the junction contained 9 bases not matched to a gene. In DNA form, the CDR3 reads TGCAGTGCTAGAGATTTACAGGGGTATCAGGAGACCCAGTACTTC. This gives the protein CSARDLQGYQETQYF.